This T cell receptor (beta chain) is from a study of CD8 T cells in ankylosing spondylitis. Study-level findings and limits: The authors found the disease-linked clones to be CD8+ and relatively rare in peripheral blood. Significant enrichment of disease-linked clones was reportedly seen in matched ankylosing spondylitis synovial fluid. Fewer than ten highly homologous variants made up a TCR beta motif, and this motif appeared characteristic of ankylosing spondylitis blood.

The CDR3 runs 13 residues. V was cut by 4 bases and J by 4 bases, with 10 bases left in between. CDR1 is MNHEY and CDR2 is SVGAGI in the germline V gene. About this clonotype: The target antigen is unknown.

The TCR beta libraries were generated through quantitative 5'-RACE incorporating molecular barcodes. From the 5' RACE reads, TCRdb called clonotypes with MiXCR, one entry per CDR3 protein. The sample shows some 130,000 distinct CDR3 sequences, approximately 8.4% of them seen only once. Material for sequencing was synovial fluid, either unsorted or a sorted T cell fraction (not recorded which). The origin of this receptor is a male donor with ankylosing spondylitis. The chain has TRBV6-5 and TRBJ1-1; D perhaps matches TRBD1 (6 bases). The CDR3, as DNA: TGTGCCAGCAGTTCGACAGGATGCACTGAAGCTTTCTTT. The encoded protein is CASSSTGCTEAFF.